These T cell receptor beta chains were read from a single sample in a study of blood T cells in healthy people across ages. TCRdb reprocessed the 5' RACE reads via MiXCR and lists one record per CDR3 protein. Seen here are some 700,000 distinct CDR3 sequences, about 20% observed once, and the top ten hold 22%. The material sequenced was blood. These receptors originate from a man between 65 and 85 years old in good health. Both conserved end residues are part of each CDR3.

v_call	j_call	cdr3_aa
TRBV27	TRBJ2-1	CASRGQQGEEQFF
TRBV7-9	TRBJ1-1	CASSPLGVLEAFF
TRBV3-1	TRBJ1-2	CASSQGRRGYTF
TRBV5-1	TRBJ2-1	CASSLGLIDEDEQFF
TRBV11-2	TRBJ2-3	CASSWEGNWGTDTQYF
TRBV7-8	TRBJ2-7	CASTSFDRGLEQYF
TRBV7-9	TRBJ2-6	CASSLFSRVAGANVLTF
TRBV12-3/TRBV12-4	TRBJ1-2	CASSLGQGPYGYTF
TRBV20-1	TRBJ2-5	CSASRAPSPQETQYF
TRBV9	TRBJ2-2	CASSETSGGPVSTGELFF
TRBV6-6	TRBJ2-3	CASSYRSGRADTQYF
TRBV7-2	TRBJ2-7	CASSPSRSYEQYF
TRBV12-3/TRBV12-4	TRBJ1-4	CASRLTGVNEKLFF
TRBV4-3	TRBJ1-4	CASRGGDENLFF
TRBV18	TRBJ1-2	CASSQSESYGYTF